This T cell receptor (beta chain) comes out of a study of regulatory T cells in long-lasting Graves disease. Overall study: To qualify as persistent, Graves' disease required over 5 years of antithyroid drugs with positive TSH receptor antibodies.

This clonotype was seen a few times. The antigen is not known. General study results and limits: With persistent disease, TRBV28, TRBJ1-2 and TRBJ2-5 were the favored segments. Newly diagnosed Graves' patients had higher TCR diversity than persistent ones.

Arm-PCR of CDR3 regions and iRepertoire HTBI primers were used to build TCR beta libraries. Original methodology: The samples included around 65 TRBV and some 15 TRBJ segments. TCRdb analysed the multiplex PCR reads with MiXCR anew, one entry per CDR3 protein. These V and J calls are TCRdb output, not the study's own analysis. Among approximately 400,000 distinct CDR3 sequences listed, roughly 20% were seen once. The sample's time point: persistent/refractory GD, antithyroid drugs over 5 years with positive TRAb. After RNA was extracted from PBMCs, the TCR library was made from it. The CDR3 has 15 residues. Germline CDR1 is SQVTM and CDR2 is ANQGSEA.

This TCR was recovered from a female donor with Graves disease. The V and J genes are TRBV29-1 and TRBJ2-5; 14 positions agree with TRBD2. The sequences come from peripheral blood mononuclear cells (PBMCs), collected when the disease was refractory, from a patient treated with antithyroid drugs. The CDR3 here is CSATGTSGSRETQYF. The CDR3 nucleotides read TGCAGTGCGACCGGGACTAGCGGGAGTCGGGAGACCCAGTACTTC.